Following are 26 T cell receptor beta chains from one sample sequenced in a study of breast tumors, draining lymph nodes, adjacent tissues (dated by TCRdb to 2016 to 2017). The library was made by multiplex PCR. Instrument used: Illumina HiSeq 2000. TCRdb reprocessed the public reads (quality trimming at Q25 with fastp, clone calling with MiXCR) and kept in-frame beta chains. All rows with the same CDR3 protein become a single entry with the most common DNA and genes. This sample is represented by about 300,000 distinct CDR3 sequences; under 35% of them were singletons. The top ten clonotypes cover roughly 1.2% of the sample. Lymph node samples came from the axillary draining lymph nodes of breast cancer patients. Sequencing was carried out using axillary lymph node tissue. The receptors here all came from a female donor with breast cancer. Some clones in this sample may be carry-over from other donors' samples.

As regards this clonotype: At one end the junction does not follow the germline gene, possibly because of a read error. The V gene is TRBV20-1, the J gene TRBJ2-7; tentatively, D is TRBD1 or TRBD2 (5 bases each). Germline assignment: CDR1 DFQATT and CDR2 SNEGSKA (reference sequence). The CDR3 totals 16 residues. CDR3 in amino acids: CSADPADTSYSNEQYF. The CDR3 nucleotides read TGCAGTGCGGACCCAGCGGACACCTCATACTCCAACGAGCAGTACTTC.

This clonotype has at least ten counts. The J gene is TRBJ2-3, the V gene TRBV19; 10 positions agree with TRBD2. The J segment lost 11 bases and the V segment lost 1 base, leaving 6 bases of the junction unmatched. This CDR3 has 14 residues. Germline CDR1 reads LNHDA; CDR2 reads SQIVND (reference sequence). The CDR3 spells CASSIARTSGRQYF. The CDR3 DNA reads TGTGCCAGTAGTATAGCCCGGACTAGCGGAAGGCAGTATTTT.

In regard to this clonotype: With a much larger clone just one base away, this may be a read error. V and J are TRBV5-6 and TRBJ2-2, with D maybe TRBD1 (6 bases). This CDR3 has 15 residues. Germline-derived CDR1 and CDR2 are SGHDT and YYEEEE. CDR3 in amino acids: CASSGTVGGPGVLFF. The CDR3 nucleotides are TGTGCCAGCAGCGGTACAGTAGGGGGTCCCGGGGTGCTGTTTTTT.

This clonotype was observed many times. The V and J genes are TRBV7-2 and TRBJ2-3; 13 bases map to TRBD2. This CDR3 comprises 17 residues. Germline lookup yields CDR1 SGHTA and CDR2 FQGNSA. Trimming cost V 5 bases and J 4 bases; bases outside gene matches: 9. Here the CDR3 reads CASSLTSGRAIADTQYF. CDR3 nucleotides: TGTGCCAGCAGCCTTACTAGCGGGAGGGCCATCGCAGATACGCAGTATTTT.

CDR3 protein: CASRGRELFF. The CDR3 DNA sequence: TGTGCCAGCAGGGGCCGGGAGCTGTTTTTT. This rearrangement joins TRBV12-3 or TRBV12-4 to TRBJ2-2; D uncertain. V lost 6 bases and J lost 9, with 5 bases in between. The CDR3 loop spans 10 amino acids.

This clonotype was observed many times. This chain joins TRBV9 and TRBJ2-3, with D hard to call. The V gene's germline CDR1 is SGDLS and CDR2 YYNGEE. The V end lost 4 bases, the J end lost 2 bases, and 8 bases lay between the germline ends. The CDR3 runs to 13 residues. The CDR3 protein is CASSPPITDTQYF. CDR3 sequence (DNA): TGTGCCAGCAGCCCGCCGATCACAGATACGCAGTATTTT.

This clonotype was seen only a few times. The chain couples TRBV3-1 to TRBJ2-1; D not resolved. Germline V gives CDR1 LGHDT, CDR2 YNNKEL (reference sequence). V was pared by 1 base and J by 9 bases, with 13 bases between. There are 14 residues in the CDR3. CDR3 nucleotides: TGTGCCAGCAGCCAAGTCGGCGGAAAGGGTGAGCAGTTCTTC. Protein: CASSQVGGKGEQFF.

The sample holds a few counts of this clonotype. The genes are TRBV7-3 and TRBJ1-1, with unresolved D. The CDR3 length is 14 residues. The V gene's germline CDR1 is SGHTA and CDR2 FQGTGA. V lost 5 bases and J lost 1, with 11 bases in between. Here the CDR3 reads CASSLGPGNTEAFF. CDR3 in DNA: TGTGCCAGCAGCCTAGGGCCAGGGAACACTGAAGCTTTCTTT.

The rearrangement links TRBV6-5 to TRBJ2-7; 10 bases agree with TRBD2. V was clipped by 0 bases and J by 4 bases; unmatched bases: 15. The germline gives CDR1 MNHEY, CDR2 SVGAGI. CDR3 size: 19 residues. The DNA for the CDR3 is TGTGCCAGCAGTTACTCGAGGGGGCGCCTAGCGGGAGTGGGTTACGAGCAGTACTTC. It translates to CASSYSRGRLAGVGYEQYF.

Comments on this clonotype: A read error may account for a junction end that differs from germline. The chain is built from TRBV4-2 and TRBJ2-2; 11 nucleotides match TRBD1. Germline assignment: CDR1 LGHNA and CDR2 YNFKEQ. The CDR3 sequence is 14 residues long. The CDR3 protein is CASNGQGAPGELSF. The CDR3 coding sequence is TGTGCCAGCAATGGACAGGGGGCTCCCGGGGAGCTGTCTTTT.

The chain combines TRBV29-1 with TRBJ2-1, with 8 bases identical to TRBD1. After removal of 8 bases from V and 4 bases from J, the junction contained 10 bases not matched to a gene. In germline, CDR1 is SQVTM, CDR2 ANQGSEA. The CDR3 contains 14 residues. CDR3 sequence: CSPNPGQEYNEQFF. The CDR3 DNA sequence: TGCAGCCCTAACCCGGGACAGGAGTACAATGAGCAGTTCTTC.

This clonotype showed up many times. The chain has TRBV5-1 and TRBJ1-2; 8 bases are shared with TRBD1. CDR3 length equals 16 residues. V lost 0 bases, J lost 8 bases, and 12 bases stayed unmatched. Germline loops: CDR1 SGHRS, CDR2 YFSETQ. The CDR3 DNA reads as TGCGCCAGCAGCTTGGGAACAGGGCGACAGGGGCTAGGCTACACCTTC. It codes for CASSLGTGRQGLGYTF.

The rearrangement joins TRBV10-3 to TRBJ2-1; TRBD2 matches at 14 bases. Looked up from germline, CDR1 is ENHRY and CDR2 is SYGVKD. J was trimmed by 0 bases and V by 6 bases; bases with no gene match: 10. There are 19 residues in the CDR3. The CDR3 is CAIRAGLAGGLSSYNEQFF. CDR3 nucleotides: TGTGCCATCAGGGCCGGACTAGCGGGAGGCTTGAGCTCCTACAATGAGCAGTTCTTC.

In this sample, this clonotype turned up many times. The chain is built from TRBV20-1 and TRBJ2-1; D possibly uses TRBD1 or TRBD2 (5 bases each). V was clipped by 7 bases and J by 8 bases, with 15 bases between them. This CDR3 spans 12 amino acids. Germline lookup yields CDR1 DFQATT and CDR2 SNEGSKA (reference sequence). This CDR3 reads CSVGTVRDEQFF. Written as DNA, the CDR3 is TGCAGTGTTGGGACCGTGCGGGATGAGCAGTTCTTC.

This clonotype was counted at least ten times. The chain is built from TRBV6-5 and TRBJ2-5; 11 nucleotides agree with TRBD1. V shed 5 bases, J shed 3 bases, and the junction held 8 bases outside the gene matches. The germline CDR1 and CDR2 sequences are MNHEY and SVGAGI. CDR3 length: 16 amino acids. The CDR3 DNA reads as TGTGCCAGCAGTCCCGGGACAGGGGGTACGAAAGAGACCCAGTACTTC. This encodes CASSPGTGGTKETQYF.

Of note for this clonotype: A much larger clone sits a single nucleotide away, making a read error possible. The chain carries TRBV7-2 and TRBJ1-2, with TRBD1 as a possible D gene (5 bases). CDR1 is SGHTA, CDR2 FQGNSA, per germline. The CDR3 loop spans 15 amino acids. CDR3 DNA sequence: TGTGCCAGCAGCTCCTACGGGACGTCCAACTATGGCTACCCCTTC. It yields the protein CASSSYGTSNYGYPF.

Comments on this clonotype: A much larger clone differs by one base, so this may be a read error. V usage is TRBV6-6 and J usage is TRBJ2-1, with TRBD2 matching 8 bases. The CDR3 runs to 13 residues. CDR1 and CDR2 (germline): MNHNY, SVGAGI (reference sequence). V lost 6 bases to trimming and J lost 9 bases; unmatched junction nucleotides: 7. CDR3 region: CASRPSGSVEQFF. The CDR3 nucleotides read TGTGCCAGCAGACCGAGCGGGAGTGTTGAGCAGTTCTTC.

This clonotype was detected only a few times. The chain uses TRBV6-5 and TRBJ2-1, with 7 nucleotides matching TRBD1. Looked up from germline, CDR1 is MNHEY and CDR2 is SVGAGI. After removal of 5 bases from V and 8 bases from J, the junction contained 21 bases not matched to a gene. This CDR3 spans 18 amino acids. CDR3 sequence (DNA): TGTGCCAGCAGTCAAGGCTTACAGGGGCCGGGCCTACTCGATGAGCAGTTCTTC. Its protein is CASSQGLQGPGLLDEQFF.

This clonotype was picked up many times. This CDR3 reads CASSLARGTNSPLHF. As DNA, the CDR3 is TGTGCCAGCAGCTTAGCGCGAGGGACGAATTCACCCCTCCACTTT. This chain links TRBV7-2 with TRBJ1-6; D possibly corresponds to TRBD1 (5 bases). V was clipped by 0 bases and J by 7 bases, with 10 bases between them. Germline-derived CDR1 and CDR2 are SGHTA and FQGNSA. This CDR3 is built from 15 residues.

V gene TRBV5-6 combines with J gene TRBJ2-5; tentative D call: TRBD2 (5 bases). This CDR3 contains 13 residues. Per the germline V gene, CDR1 is SGHDT and CDR2 is YYEEEE. V lost 4 bases and J 7 bases, leaving 14 bases between the germline ends. CDR3 bases: TGTGCCAGCAGCCTTCCGGGGATGGGGACCCAGTACTTC. This translates into CASSLPGMGTQYF.

This clonotype was recorded at least ten times. The chain joins TRBV7-3 to TRBJ2-1; D ambiguous. The CDR3 length is 15 residues. Germline values: CDR1 SGHTA, CDR2 FQGTGA. V lost 0 bases and J 7 bases, leaving 13 bases between the germline ends. CDR3 nucleotides: TGTGCCAGCAGCTTAACCCCAGGAACCGAGAATGAGCAGTTCTTC. It translates to CASSLTPGTENEQFF.

At least ten counts were recorded for this clonotype. The J gene is TRBJ2-2, the V gene TRBV29-1; 12 bases are shared with TRBD1. With 6 bases clipped from V and 7 bases from J, the junction kept 9 bases outside the gene matches. The CDR3 extends over 15 amino acids. The germline V gene has CDR1 SQVTM and CDR2 ANQGSEA. CDR3 nucleotide sequence: TGCAGCGTACAAGCCGGGACAGGGGGCGGCGGGGAGCTGTTTTTT. This gives the protein CSVQAGTGGGGELFF.

This clonotype was seen repeatedly, ten times or more. This sequence joins TRBV4-2 and TRBJ2-3; 8 bases match TRBD2. Trimming cost V 4 bases and J 2 bases; bases outside gene matches: 5. The CDR3 extends over 15 amino acids. Per the germline V gene, CDR1 is LGHNA and CDR2 is YNFKEQ. The CDR3 DNA is TGTGCCAGCAGCCGCCTACTAGCGGACACAGATACGCAGTATTTT. Encoded protein: CASSRLLADTDTQYF.

On this clonotype itself: A much more abundant neighbour one base away suggests this may be a read error. The chain joins TRBV7-9 to TRBJ2-1; 7 bases align to TRBD2. Germline CDR1 is SEHNR and CDR2 is FQNEAQ (reference sequence). The CDR3 consists of 16 residues. CDR3: CACSLGGINTYNEQFF. DNA for the CDR3: TGTGCCTGCAGCTTGGGGGGGATAAATACCTACAATGAGCAGTTCTTC.

This clonotype occurred many times. The chain is built from TRBV19 and TRBJ2-7; D possibly corresponds to TRBD2 (6 bases). The CDR3 sequence is 12 residues long. Germline-derived CDR1 and CDR2 are LNHDA and SQIVND (reference sequence). Trimming removed 8 bases from V and 3 bases from J, with 11 bases in between. The CDR3 nucleotides are TGTGCCAGTGGAGCCGGGGGCTACGAGCAGTACTTC. Its translation: CASGAGGYEQYF.

V usage is TRBV10-3 and J usage is TRBJ2-3; 8 nucleotides line up with TRBD2. The CDR3 contains 14 residues. V trimming: 4 bases; J trimming: 11 bases; junction bases outside the gene matches: 11. Germline lookup yields CDR1 ENHRY and CDR2 SYGVKD. The CDR3 loop reads CAISGTSGTGEQYF. CDR3 bases: TGTGCCATCAGTGGAACTAGCGGTACGGGTGAGCAGTATTTT.